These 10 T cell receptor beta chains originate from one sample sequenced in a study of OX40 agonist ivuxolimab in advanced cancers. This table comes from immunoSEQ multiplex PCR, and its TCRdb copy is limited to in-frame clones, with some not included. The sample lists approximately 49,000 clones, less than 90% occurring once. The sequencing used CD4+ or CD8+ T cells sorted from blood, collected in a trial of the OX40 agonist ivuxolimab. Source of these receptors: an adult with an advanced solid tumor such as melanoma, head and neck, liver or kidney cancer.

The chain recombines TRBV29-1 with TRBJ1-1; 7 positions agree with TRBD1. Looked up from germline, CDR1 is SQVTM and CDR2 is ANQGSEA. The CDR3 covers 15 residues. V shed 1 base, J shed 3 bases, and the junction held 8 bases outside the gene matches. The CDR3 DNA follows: TGCAGCGTTGAAGCCTACAGGGGTAGTCACACTGAAGCTTTCTTT. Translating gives CSVEAYRGSHTEAFF.

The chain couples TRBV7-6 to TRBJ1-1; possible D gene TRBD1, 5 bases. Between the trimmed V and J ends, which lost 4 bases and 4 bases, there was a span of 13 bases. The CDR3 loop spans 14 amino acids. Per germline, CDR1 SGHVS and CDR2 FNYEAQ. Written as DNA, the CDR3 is TGTGCCAGCAGCTCCGGGTCGGGGGGCACTGAAGCTTTCTTT. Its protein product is CASSSGSGGTEAFF.

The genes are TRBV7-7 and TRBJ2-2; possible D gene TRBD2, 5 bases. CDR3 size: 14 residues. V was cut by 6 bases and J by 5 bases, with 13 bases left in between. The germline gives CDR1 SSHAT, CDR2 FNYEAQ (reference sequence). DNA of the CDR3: TGTGCCAGCAGTCGGGATCTGAGTACCGGGGAGCTGTTTTTT. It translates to CASSRDLSTGELFF.

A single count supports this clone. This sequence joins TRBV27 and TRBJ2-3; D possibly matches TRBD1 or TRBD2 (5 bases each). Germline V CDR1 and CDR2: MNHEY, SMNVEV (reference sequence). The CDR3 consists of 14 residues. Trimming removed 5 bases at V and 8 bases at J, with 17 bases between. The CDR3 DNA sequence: TGTGCCAGCAGTCAGGGTCTTGAAGCGGCTACGCAGTATTTT. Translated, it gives CASSQGLEAATQYF.

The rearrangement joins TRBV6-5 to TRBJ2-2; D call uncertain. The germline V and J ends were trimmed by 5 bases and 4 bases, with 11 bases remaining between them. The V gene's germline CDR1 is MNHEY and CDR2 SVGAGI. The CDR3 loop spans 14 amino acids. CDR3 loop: CASSHVLFTGELFF. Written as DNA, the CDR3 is TGTGCCAGCAGTCATGTCCTATTCACCGGGGAGCTGTTTTTT.

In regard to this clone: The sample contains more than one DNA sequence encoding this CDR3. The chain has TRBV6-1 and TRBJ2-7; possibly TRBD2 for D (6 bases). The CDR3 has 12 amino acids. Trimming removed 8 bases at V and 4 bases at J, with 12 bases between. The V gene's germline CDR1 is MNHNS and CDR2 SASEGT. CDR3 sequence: CASLAGTYEQYF. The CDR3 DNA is TGTGCCAGCCTCGCGGGGACGTACGAGCAGTACTTC.

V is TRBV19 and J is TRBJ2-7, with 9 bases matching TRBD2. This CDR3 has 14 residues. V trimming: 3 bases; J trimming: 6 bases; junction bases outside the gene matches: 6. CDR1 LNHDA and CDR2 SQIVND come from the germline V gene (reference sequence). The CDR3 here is CASSMVGSGGEQYF. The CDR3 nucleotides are TGTGCCAGTAGTATGGTGGGTAGCGGGGGCGAGCAGTACTTC.

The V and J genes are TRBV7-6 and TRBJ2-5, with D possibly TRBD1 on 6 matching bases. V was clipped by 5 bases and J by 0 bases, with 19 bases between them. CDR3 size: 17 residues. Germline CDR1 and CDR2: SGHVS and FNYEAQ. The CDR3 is CASSRLGAGAYQETQYF. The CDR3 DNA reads TGTGCCAGCAGCCGCCTTGGGGCAGGGGCCTACCAAGAGACCCAGTACTTC.

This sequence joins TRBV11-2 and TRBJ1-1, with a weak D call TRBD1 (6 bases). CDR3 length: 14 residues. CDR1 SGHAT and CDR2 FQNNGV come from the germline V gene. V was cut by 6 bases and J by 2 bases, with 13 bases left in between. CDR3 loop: CASRPWTVNTEAFF. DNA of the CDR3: TGTGCCAGCAGACCCTGGACAGTCAACACTGAAGCTTTCTTT.

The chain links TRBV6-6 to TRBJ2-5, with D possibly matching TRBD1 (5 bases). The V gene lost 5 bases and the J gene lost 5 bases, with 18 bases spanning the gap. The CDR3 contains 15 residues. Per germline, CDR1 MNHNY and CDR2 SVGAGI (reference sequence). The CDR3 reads CASSHPQDPQETQYF. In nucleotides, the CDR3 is TGTGCCAGCAGTCACCCACAGGACCCCCAGGAGACCCAGTACTTC.